This is a list of T cell receptor beta chains from one sample in a study of CD8+CD57+ T cells in acquired aplastic anemia. TCRdb analysed the reads with MiXCR anew, one entry per CDR3 protein. The sample consists of about 190,000 distinct CDR3 sequences, 54% of them appearing once. The sample was sorted CD4+, CD8+, or CD8+CD57+ T cells (not recorded which) from PBMCs. The receptors come from a human donor in good health, serving as a control. Each CDR3 is given with its conserved first and last residue. Each record gives: D gene, clone size, V gene, J gene, CDR3 protein, CDR3 DNA. A D gene is named only where the DNA matches it firmly. Size values are once, few and many counts, or a class for expanded clones, and some rows have none.

D: TRBD1
size: many
V: TRBV19
J: TRBJ2-1
CDR3: CASSIPGQGANEQFF
DNA: TGTGCCAGTAGTATCCCGGGACAGGGGGCCAATGAGCAGTTCTTC

D: -
size: many
V: TRBV11-3
J: TRBJ2-3
CDR3: CASSLDKRGGNRNTDTQYF
DNA: TGTGCCAGCAGCTTAGATAAGAGGGGGGGCAATAGGAACACAGATACGCAGTATTTT

D: -
size: -
V: TRBV10-2
J: TRBJ2-5
CDR3: CATTPPEGGETQYF
DNA: TGCGCCACCACCCCCCCAGAAGGAGGAGAGACCCAGTACTTC

D: -
size: few
V: TRBV2
J: TRBJ1-5
CDR3: CASRREHQPQHF
DNA: TGTGCCAGCAGGCGAGAACATCAGCCCCAGCATTTT

D: TRBD2
size: -
V: TRBV10-3
J: TRBJ2-1
CDR3: CAISVRLADNEQFF
DNA: TGTGCCATCAGCGTAAGACTAGCGGACAATGAGCAGTTCTTC

D: TRBD1
size: -
V: TRBV19
J: TRBJ1-5
CDR3: CASTKGYRGLGQPQHF
DNA: TGTGCCAGTACTAAAGGATACAGGGGGCTGGGCCAGCCCCAGCATTTT

D: TRBD1
size: -
V: TRBV5-6
J: TRBJ1-2
CDR3: CASSYRDSYGYTF
DNA: TGTGCCAGCAGCTACCGGGACAGCTATGGCTACACCTTC

D: TRBD2
size: -
V: TRBV7-9
J: TRBJ2-1
CDR3: CASSHQRELYNEQFF
DNA: TGTGCCAGCAGCCACCAGCGGGAGCTCTACAATGAGCAGTTCTTC

D: -
size: many
V: TRBV12-3/TRBV12-4
J: TRBJ2-5
CDR3: CASSSETQYF
DNA: TGTGCCAGCAGTTCCGAGACCCAGTACTTC

D: -
size: -
V: TRBV10-3
J: TRBJ1-1
CDR3: CAISEPGQNTEAFF
DNA: TGTGCCATCAGTGAACCAGGGCAGAACACTGAAGCTTTCTTT

D: -
size: -
V: TRBV6-5
J: TRBJ2-2
CDR3: CASSESKGELFF
DNA: TGTGCCAGCAGCGAATCTAAGGGGGAGCTGTTTTTT

D: TRBD2
size: -
V: TRBV7-2
J: TRBJ2-7
CDR3: CASSLTSGGSRPYF
DNA: TGTGCCAGCAGCTTAACTAGCGGGGGTTCGCGTCCGTACTTC

D: -
size: -
V: TRBV10-3
J: TRBJ2-2
CDR3: CAISDPGLGAGELFF
DNA: TGTGCCATCAGTGACCCGGGACTGGGGGCCGGGGAGCTGTTTTTT

D: -
size: -
V: TRBV20-1
J: TRBJ2-7
CDR3: CSARDPGRLEQYF
DNA: TGCAGTGCTAGAGACCCCGGACGTCTCGAGCAGTACTTC

D: TRBD1
size: -
V: TRBV7-9
J: TRBJ1-1
CDR3: CASSPGQPNEAFF
DNA: TGTGCCAGCAGCCCGGGACAGCCTAATGAAGCTTTCTTT

D: -
size: -
V: TRBV24-1
J: TRBJ1-1
CDR3: CATSDGEIAEAFF
DNA: TGTGCCACCAGTGATGGGGAGATAGCTGAAGCTTTCTTT

D: -
size: -
V: TRBV10-2
J: TRBJ1-2
CDR3: CASNAGTNYGYTF
DNA: TGCGCCAGCAACGCCGGGACCAACTATGGCTACACCTTC

D: TRBD1
size: once
V: TRBV7-2
J: TRBJ1-5
CDR3: CASSGDRGGNQPQHF
DNA: TGTGCCAGCAGCGGGGACAGGGGAGGGAATCAGCCCCAGCATTTT

D: -
size: -
V: TRBV5-5
J: TRBJ2-7
CDR3: CASSLVSLGAYEQYF
DNA: TGTGCCAGCAGCTTGGTTAGTCTTGGGGCCTACGAGCAGTACTTC

D: TRBD1
size: -
V: TRBV12-3/TRBV12-4
J: TRBJ2-7
CDR3: CASSPSEGQVQYF
DNA: TGTGCCAGCAGTCCCTCCGAGGGACAGGTCCAGTACTTC

D: TRBD1
size: few
V: TRBV28
J: TRBJ2-7
CDR3: CASSLKDRWYYEQYF
DNA: TGTGCCAGCAGTTTAAAGGACAGGTGGTACTACGAGCAGTACTTC

D: -
size: -
V: TRBV7-2
J: TRBJ1-2
CDR3: CASSLDLSGNTYYTF
DNA: TGTGCCAGCAGCTTGGACCTCTCTGGAAACACCTACTACACCTTC

D: TRBD1
size: -
V: TRBV7-6
J: TRBJ2-6
CDR3: CASRGQGYAGANVLTF
DNA: TGTGCCAGTCGAGGACAGGGGTATGCTGGGGCCAACGTCCTGACTTTC

D: -
size: -
V: TRBV20-1
J: TRBJ2-7
CDR3: CSASPGAYEQCF
DNA: TGCAGTGCTAGTCCAGGGGCCTACGAGCAGTGCTTC

D: -
size: -
V: TRBV25-1
J: TRBJ2-7
CDR3: CASSDPWNEQYF
DNA: TGTGCCAGCAGTGATCCGTGGAACGAGCAGTACTTC

D: -
size: once
V: TRBV10-1
J: TRBJ1-2
CDR3: CAISPGPENYGYTF
DNA: TGCGCCATCAGTCCAGGTCCGGAGAACTATGGCTACACCTTC

D: -
size: -
V: TRBV7-2
J: TRBJ2-2
CDR3: CASSLLGSGANTGELFF
DNA: TGTGCCAGCAGCTTATTGGGTAGCGGCGCGAACACCGGGGAGCTGTTTTTT

D: -
size: -
V: TRBV7-3
J: TRBJ2-6
CDR3: CASSLVPGRGANVLTF
DNA: TGTGCCAGCAGCTTAGTTCCGGGGAGAGGGGCCAACGTCCTGACTTTC

D: -
size: many
V: TRBV20-1
J: TRBJ2-7
CDR3: CSARAQYEQYF
DNA: TGCAGTGCTAGAGCCCAATACGAGCAGTACTTC

D: TRBD1
size: many
V: TRBV2
J: TRBJ1-1
CDR3: CASERTGMNTEAFF
DNA: TGTGCCAGCGAAAGGACAGGGATGAACACTGAAGCTTTCTTT

D: TRBD1
size: once
V: TRBV24-1
J: TRBJ1-6
CDR3: CATSDLKTGSNSPLHF
DNA: TGTGCCACCAGTGATTTGAAGACAGGGAGTAATTCACCCCTCCACTTT

D: -
size: -
V: TRBV25-1
J: TRBJ2-7
CDR3: CASSLQGIVLYEQYF
DNA: TGTGCCAGCAGTCTTCAGGGGATTGTATTGTACGAGCAGTACTTC

D: -
size: -
V: TRBV15
J: TRBJ2-7
CDR3: CATSRSQGYHEQYF
DNA: TGTGCCACCAGCAGATCACAGGGATACCACGAGCAGTACTTC

D: -
size: many
V: TRBV6-2/TRBV6-3
J: TRBJ1-1
CDR3: CASYRDKAFF
DNA: TGTGCCAGCTACCGGGACAAAGCTTTCTTT

D: TRBD2
size: -
V: TRBV20-1
J: TRBJ2-1
CDR3: CSAWGTSGGRGNEQFF
DNA: TGCAGTGCCTGGGGGACTAGCGGGGGGAGGGGCAATGAGCAGTTCTTC

D: -
size: -
V: TRBV20-1
J: TRBJ2-1
CDR3: CSAVGRNNEQFF
DNA: TGCAGTGCTGTGGGACGGAACAATGAGCAGTTCTTC

D: -
size: -
V: TRBV5-1
J: TRBJ2-2
CDR3: CASSLRQDGANTGELFF
DNA: TGCGCCAGCAGCCTACGGCAGGACGGCGCGAACACCGGGGAGCTGTTTTTT